This TCR beta chain was obtained from a study of T cells in Graves' hyperthyroidism and ophthalmopathy. Study results and limitations: Ophthalmopathy was identified by the model a median around 5.9 months ahead of onset.

Per germline, CDR1 SQVTM and CDR2 ANQGSEA. This CDR3 has 12 amino acids. Deletions cut 2 bases from V and 3 bases from J, with 7 bases between. When ophthalmopathy did not progress within 18 months, Graves' hyperthyroidism was considered stable. As to this clonotype: Its antigen is as yet unknown.

TCR beta CDR3 region amplification was performed from RNA transcripts. The study used the HTBI primer set for a first-round RT-PCR of the TCR CDR3. TCRdb ran MiXCR on the multiplex PCR reads and lists one entry per CDR3 protein. This table has more than 150,000 distinct CDR3 sequences, 17% appearing once. The receptor's source is a woman in her fifties or sixties with Graves' hyperthyroidism. J is TRBJ2-5 and V is TRBV29-1; D is undetermined. Input material: blood. DNA of the CDR3: TGCAGCGTTGAATTACCCAAAGAGACCCAGTACTTC. This gives the protein CSVELPKETQYF.